The TCR beta chain described here comes from a study of cytomegalovirus exposure and HLA in healthy donors. With regard to this clone: Its antigen remains unidentified.

Overall study findings and caveats: Using a false discovery rate of 0.05, a later analysis showed that 16,951 TCR beta sequences were associated with HLA alleles.

PCR was performed using 60 Vbeta and 13 Jbeta primers. The repertoire was sequenced with immunoSEQ multiplex PCR; TCRdb's copy has only in-frame clones and lacks some. The sample yields over 50,000 clones, more than 80% seen once. CDR1 is KGHSH, CDR2 LQKENI, per germline. Trimming pared 2 bases from V and 0 bases from J, leaving 11 bases between. This CDR3 is built from 16 residues. This chain joins TRBV18 and TRBJ1-3; D is unclear. The sequenced material came from PBMCs. The clonotype was recovered from a man aged 25 to 45 in good health and CMV-seropositive. The CDR3 is CASSPISRPSGNTIYF. The CDR3 nucleotides are TGTGCCAGCTCACCAATAAGCAGGCCCTCTGGAAACACCATATATTTT.